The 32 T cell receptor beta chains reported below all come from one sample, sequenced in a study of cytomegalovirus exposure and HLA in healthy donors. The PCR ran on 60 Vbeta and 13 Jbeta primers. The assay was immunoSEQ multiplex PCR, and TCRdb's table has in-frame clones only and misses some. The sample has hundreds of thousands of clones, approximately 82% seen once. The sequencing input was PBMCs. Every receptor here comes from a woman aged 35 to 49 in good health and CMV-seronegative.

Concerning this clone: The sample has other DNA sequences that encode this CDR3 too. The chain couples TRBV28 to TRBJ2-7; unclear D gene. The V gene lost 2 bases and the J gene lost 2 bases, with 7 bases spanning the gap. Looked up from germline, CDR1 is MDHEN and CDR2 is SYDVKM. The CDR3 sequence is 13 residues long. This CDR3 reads CASSLTQTYEQYF. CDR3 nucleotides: TGTGCCAGCAGTTTAACACAGACCTACGAGCAGTACTTC.

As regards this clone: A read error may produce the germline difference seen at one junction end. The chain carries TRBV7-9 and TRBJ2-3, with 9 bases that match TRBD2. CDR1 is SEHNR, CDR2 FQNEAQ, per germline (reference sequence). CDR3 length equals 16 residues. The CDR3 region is CASSRTSGSNTDAQYF. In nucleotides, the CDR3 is TGTGCCAGCAGTCGTACTAGCGGGTCGAACACAGATGCGCAGTATTTT.

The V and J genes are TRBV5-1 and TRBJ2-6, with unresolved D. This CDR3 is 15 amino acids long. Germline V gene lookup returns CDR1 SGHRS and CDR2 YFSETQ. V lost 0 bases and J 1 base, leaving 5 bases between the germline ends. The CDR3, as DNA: TGCGCCAGCAGCTTGGCGGTTTCTGGGGCCAACGTCCTGACTTTC. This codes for CASSLAVSGANVLTF.

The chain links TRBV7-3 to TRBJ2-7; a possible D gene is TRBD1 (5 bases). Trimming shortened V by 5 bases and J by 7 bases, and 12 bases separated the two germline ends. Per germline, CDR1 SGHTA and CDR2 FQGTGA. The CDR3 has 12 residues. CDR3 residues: CASSPGRDEQYF. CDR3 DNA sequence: TGTGCCAGCAGCCCGGGCAGGGATGAGCAGTACTTC. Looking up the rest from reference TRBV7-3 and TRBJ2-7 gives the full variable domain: GAGVSQTPSNKVTEKGKYVELRCDPISGHTALYWYRQSLGQGPEFLIYFQGTGAADDSGLPNDRFFAVRPEGSVSTLKIQRTERGDSAVYLCASSPGRDEQYFGPGTRLTVT.

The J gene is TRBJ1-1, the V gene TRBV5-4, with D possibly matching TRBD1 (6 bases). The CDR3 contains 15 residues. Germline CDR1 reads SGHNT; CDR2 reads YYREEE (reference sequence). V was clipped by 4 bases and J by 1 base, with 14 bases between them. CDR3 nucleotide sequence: TGTGCCAGCAGCCCCGCCGGACAGCAGAACACTGAAGCTTTCTTT. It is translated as CASSPAGQQNTEAFF.

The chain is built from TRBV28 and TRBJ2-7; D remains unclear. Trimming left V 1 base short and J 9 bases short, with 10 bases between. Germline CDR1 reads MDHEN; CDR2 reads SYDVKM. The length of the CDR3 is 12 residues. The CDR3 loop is CASSLSAAGQYF. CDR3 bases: TGTGCCAGCAGTTTATCGGCGGCTGGGCAGTACTTC.

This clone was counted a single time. As DNA, the CDR3 is TGTGCCAGTAGTCTTCGGCCGGACACCGCCTACAATGAGCAGTTCTTC. This sequence encodes CASSLRPDTAYNEQFF. The chain combines TRBV19 with TRBJ2-1; possible D gene TRBD1, 5 bases. This CDR3 is 16 amino acids long. Germline loops: CDR1 LNHDA, CDR2 SQIVND (reference sequence). Trimming cost V 5 bases and J 2 bases, with 16 bases left between them.

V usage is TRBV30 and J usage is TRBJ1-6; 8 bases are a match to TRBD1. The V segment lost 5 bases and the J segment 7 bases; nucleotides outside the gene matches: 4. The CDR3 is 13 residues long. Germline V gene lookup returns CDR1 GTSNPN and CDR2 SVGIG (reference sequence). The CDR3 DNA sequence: TGTGCCTGGCAACAGGGGGGAAATTCACCCCTCCACTTT. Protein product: CAWQQGGNSPLHF.

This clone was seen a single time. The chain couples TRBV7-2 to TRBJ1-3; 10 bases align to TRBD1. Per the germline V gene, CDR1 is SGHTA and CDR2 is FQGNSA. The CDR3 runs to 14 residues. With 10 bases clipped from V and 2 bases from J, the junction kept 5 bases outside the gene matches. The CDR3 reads CATGQGPPGNTIYF. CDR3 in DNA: TGTGCCACGGGACAGGGGCCTCCTGGAAACACCATATATTTT. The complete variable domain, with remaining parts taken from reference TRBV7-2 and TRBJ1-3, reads GAGVSQSPSNKVTEKGKDVELRCDPISGHTALYWYRQSLGQGLEFLIYFQGNSAPDKSGLPSDRFSAERTGGSVSTLTIQRTQQEDSAVYLCATGQGPPGNTIYFGEGSWLTVV.

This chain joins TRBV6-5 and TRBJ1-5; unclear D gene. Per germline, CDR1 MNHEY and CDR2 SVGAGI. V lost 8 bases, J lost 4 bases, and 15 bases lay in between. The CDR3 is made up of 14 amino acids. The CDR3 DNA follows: TGTGCCAGCGGTATGGGGAGAGTTAATCAGCCCCAGCATTTT. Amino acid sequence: CASGMGRVNQPQHF.

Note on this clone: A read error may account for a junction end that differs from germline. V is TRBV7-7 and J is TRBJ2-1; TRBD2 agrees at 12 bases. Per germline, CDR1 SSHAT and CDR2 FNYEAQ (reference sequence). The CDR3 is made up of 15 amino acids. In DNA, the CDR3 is TGTGCTAGCAGCAAATCTAGCGGGGGGGCCGATGAGCAGTTCTTC. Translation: CASSKSSGGADEQFF.

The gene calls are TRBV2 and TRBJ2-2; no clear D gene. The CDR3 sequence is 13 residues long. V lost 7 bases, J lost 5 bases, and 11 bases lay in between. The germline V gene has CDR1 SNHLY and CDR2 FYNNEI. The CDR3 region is CASTLSLTGELFF. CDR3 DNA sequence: TGTGCCAGCACTCTATCACTTACCGGGGAGCTGTTTTTT.

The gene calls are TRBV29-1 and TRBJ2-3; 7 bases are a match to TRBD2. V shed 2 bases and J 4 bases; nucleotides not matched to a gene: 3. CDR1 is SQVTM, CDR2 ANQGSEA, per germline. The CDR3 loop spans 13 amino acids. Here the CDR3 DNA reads TGCAGCGTTGAAAGTGGGGGGGCAGATACGCAGTATTTT. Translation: CSVESGGADTQYF.

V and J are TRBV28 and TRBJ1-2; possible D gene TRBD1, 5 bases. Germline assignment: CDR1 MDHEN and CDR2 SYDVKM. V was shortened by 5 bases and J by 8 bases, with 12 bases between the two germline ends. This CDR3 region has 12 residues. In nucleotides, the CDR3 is TGTGCCAGCAGTCGCGGGGGTTTCGGCTACACCTTC. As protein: CASSRGGFGYTF.

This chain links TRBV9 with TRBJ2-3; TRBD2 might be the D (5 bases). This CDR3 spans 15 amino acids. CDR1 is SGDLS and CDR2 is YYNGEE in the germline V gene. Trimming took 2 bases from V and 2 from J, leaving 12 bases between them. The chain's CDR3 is CASSVWGDPTDTQYF. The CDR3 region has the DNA TGTGCCAGCAGCGTCTGGGGAGATCCCACAGATACGCAGTATTTT.

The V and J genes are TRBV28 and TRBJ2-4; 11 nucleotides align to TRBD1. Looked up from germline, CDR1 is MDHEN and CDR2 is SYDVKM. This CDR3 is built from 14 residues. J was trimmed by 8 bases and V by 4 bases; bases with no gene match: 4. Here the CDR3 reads CASSSGQGADIQYF. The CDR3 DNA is TGTGCCAGCAGTTCTGGACAGGGGGCGGACATTCAGTACTTC. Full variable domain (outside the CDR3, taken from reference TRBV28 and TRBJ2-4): DVKVTQSSRYLVKRTGEKVFLECVQDMDHENMFWYRQDPGLGLRLIYFSYDVKMKEKGDIPEGYSVSREKKERFSLILESASTNQTSMYLCASSSGQGADIQYFGAGTRLSVL.

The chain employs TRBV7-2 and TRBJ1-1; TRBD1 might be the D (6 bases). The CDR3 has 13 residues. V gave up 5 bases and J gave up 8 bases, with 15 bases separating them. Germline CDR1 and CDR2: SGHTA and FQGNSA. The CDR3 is CASSRDTVLEAFF. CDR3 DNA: TGTGCCAGCAGCCGGGACACCGTTTTAGAAGCTTTCTTT.

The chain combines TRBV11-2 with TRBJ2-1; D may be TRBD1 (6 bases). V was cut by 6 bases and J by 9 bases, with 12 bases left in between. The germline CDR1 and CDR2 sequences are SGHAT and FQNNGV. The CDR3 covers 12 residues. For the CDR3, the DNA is TGTGCCAGCAGGCGGACAGATCTTGAGCAGTTCTTC. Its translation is CASRRTDLEQFF.

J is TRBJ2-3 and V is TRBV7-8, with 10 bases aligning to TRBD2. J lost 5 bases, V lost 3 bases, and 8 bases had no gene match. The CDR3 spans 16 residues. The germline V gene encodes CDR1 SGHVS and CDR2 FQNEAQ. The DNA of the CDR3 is TGTGCCAGCAGCTTTTGGGCTAGCGGGGGTGTAGATACGCAGTATTTT. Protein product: CASSFWASGGVDTQYF.

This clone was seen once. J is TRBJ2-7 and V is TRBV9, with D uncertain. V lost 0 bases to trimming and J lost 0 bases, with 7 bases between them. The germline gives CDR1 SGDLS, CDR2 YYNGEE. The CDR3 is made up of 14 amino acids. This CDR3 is CASSVGQVSYEQYF. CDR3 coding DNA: TGTGCCAGCAGCGTAGGGCAGGTCTCCTACGAGCAGTACTTC.

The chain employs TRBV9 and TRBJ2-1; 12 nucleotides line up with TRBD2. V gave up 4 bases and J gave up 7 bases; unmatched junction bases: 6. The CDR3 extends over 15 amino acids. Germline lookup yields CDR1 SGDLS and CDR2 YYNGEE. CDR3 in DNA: TGTGCCAGCAGCTTCACTAGCGGGGGGAGGAATGAGCAGTTCTTC. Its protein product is CASSFTSGGRNEQFF.

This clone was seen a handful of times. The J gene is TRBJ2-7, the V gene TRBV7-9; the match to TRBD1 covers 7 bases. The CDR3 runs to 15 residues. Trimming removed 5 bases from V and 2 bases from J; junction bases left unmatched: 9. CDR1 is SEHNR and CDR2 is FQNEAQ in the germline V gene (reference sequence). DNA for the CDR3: TGTGCCAGCAGCCCTCGACAGGGCAACACCTACGAGCAGTACTTC. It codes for CASSPRQGNTYEQYF.

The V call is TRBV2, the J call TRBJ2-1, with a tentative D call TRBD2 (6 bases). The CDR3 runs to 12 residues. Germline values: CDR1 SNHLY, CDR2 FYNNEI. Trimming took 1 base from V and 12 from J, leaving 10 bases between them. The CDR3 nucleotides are TGTGCCAGCAGTGAAGTTGCGGGGCGGCAGTTCTTC. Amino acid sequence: CASSEVAGRQFF.

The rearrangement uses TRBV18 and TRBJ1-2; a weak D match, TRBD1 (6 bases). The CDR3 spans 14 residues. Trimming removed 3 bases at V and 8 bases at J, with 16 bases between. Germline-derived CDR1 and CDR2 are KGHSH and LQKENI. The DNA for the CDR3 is TGTGCCAGCTCACCGGGGGGGGGCCGAGGAGGCTACACCTTC. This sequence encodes CASSPGGGRGGYTF.

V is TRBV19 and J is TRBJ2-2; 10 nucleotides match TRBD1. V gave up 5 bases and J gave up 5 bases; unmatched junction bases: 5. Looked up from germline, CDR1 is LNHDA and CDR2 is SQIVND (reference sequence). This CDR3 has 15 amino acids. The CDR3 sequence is CASSPRTGGTGELFF. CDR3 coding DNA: TGTGCCAGTAGTCCCCGGACAGGGGGAACCGGGGAGCTGTTTTTT.

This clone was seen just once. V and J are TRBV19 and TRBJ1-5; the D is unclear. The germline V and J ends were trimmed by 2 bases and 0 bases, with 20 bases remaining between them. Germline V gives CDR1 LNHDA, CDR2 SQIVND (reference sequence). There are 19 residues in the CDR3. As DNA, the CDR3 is TGTGCCAGTAGTATATTTGCGGATCTCAGCAGAATTAGCAATCAGCCCCAGCATTTT. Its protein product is CASSIFADLSRISNQPQHF.

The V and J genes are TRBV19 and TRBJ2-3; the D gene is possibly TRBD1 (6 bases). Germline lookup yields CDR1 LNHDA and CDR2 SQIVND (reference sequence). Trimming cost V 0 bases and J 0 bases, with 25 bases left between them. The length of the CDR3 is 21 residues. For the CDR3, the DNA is TGTGCCAGTAGTATAGACGGTCCTAGCCCCGCTAAGACAGGTAGCACAGATACGCAGTATTTT. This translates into CASSIDGPSPAKTGSTDTQYF. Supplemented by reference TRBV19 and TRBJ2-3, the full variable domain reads DGGITQSPKYLFRKEGQNVTLSCEQNLNHDAMYWYRQDPGQGLRLIYYSQIVNDFQKGDIAEGYSVSREKKESFPLTVTSAQKNPTAFYLCASSIDGPSPAKTGSTDTQYFGPGTRLTVL.

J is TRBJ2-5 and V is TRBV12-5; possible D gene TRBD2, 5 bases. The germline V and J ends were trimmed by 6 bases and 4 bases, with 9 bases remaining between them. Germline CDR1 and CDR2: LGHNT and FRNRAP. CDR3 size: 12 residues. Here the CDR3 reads CASGLGAETQYF. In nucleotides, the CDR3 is TGTGCTAGTGGCCTGGGAGCAGAGACCCAGTACTTC.

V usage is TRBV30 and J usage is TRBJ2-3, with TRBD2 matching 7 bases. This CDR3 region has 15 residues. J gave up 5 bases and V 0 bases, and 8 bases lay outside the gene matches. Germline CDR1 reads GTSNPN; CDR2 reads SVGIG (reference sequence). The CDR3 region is CAWSVRAGVKDTQYF. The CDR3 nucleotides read TGTGCCTGGAGTGTAAGGGCGGGGGTGAAAGATACGCAGTATTTT.

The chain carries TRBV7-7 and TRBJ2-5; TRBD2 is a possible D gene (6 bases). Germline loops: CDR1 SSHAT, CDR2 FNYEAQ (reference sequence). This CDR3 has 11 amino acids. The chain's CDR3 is CASGALETQYF. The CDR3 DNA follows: TGTGCTAGCGGAGCTCTAGAGACCCAGTACTTC.

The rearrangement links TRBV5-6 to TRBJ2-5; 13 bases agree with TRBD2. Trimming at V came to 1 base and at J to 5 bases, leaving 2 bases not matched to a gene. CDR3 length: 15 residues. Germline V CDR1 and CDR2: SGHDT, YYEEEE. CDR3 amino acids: CASSLTSGGAETQYF. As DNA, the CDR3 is TGTGCCAGCAGCTTGACTAGCGGGGGGGCTGAGACCCAGTACTTC. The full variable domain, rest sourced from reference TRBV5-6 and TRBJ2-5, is DAGVTQSPTHLIKTRGQQVTLRCSPKSGHDTVSWYQQALGQGPQFIFQYYEEEERQRGNFPDRFSGHQFPNYSSELNVNALLLGDSALYLCASSLTSGGAETQYFGPGTRLLVL.

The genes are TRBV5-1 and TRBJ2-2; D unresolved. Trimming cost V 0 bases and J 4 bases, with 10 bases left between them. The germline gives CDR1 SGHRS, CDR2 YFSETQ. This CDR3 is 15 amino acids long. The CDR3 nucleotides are TGCGCCAGCAGCTTGGTGCGGTCTCCCACCGGGGAGCTGTTTTTT. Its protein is CASSLVRSPTGELFF.